These T cell receptor beta chains were read from a single sample in a study of type 1 and type 2 diabetes patients. TCRdb recomputed calls from the multiplex PCR reads with MiXCR, one row per CDR3 protein. Of 280,000 or so distinct CDR3 sequences in the sample, roughly 50% were seen once. Material: peripheral blood mononuclear cells (PBMCs). The receptors stem from a man younger than 30 with type 2 diabetes. The CDR3 runs from the conserved cysteine through the conserved F or W. D genes are given only for firm matches. Clone size, where shown, is once, few, many, or a class for clones that have expanded.

CDR3 protein: CASSSRDPSYGYTF; CDR3 DNA: TGTGCCAGCAGCTCCCGGGACCCCTCCTATGGCTACACCTTC; V gene: TRBV7-2; D gene: NA; clone size: few; J gene: TRBJ1-2
CDR3 protein: CASSLVVLNNEQFF; CDR3 DNA: TGTGCCAGCAGTTTAGTCGTCCTCAACAATGAGCAGTTCTTC; V gene: TRBV12-3/TRBV12-4; D gene: NA; clone size: few; J gene: TRBJ2-1
CDR3 protein: CSATLLAGKETQYF; CDR3 DNA: TGCAGTGCAACCCTCCTAGCGGGCAAAGAGACCCAGTACTTC; V gene: TRBV20-1; D gene: TRBD2; clone size: few; J gene: TRBJ2-5
CDR3 protein: CASSTYRELETQYF; CDR3 DNA: TGTGCCAGCAGCACCTACAGGGAGTTGGAGACCCAGTACTTC; V gene: TRBV7-2; D gene: NA; clone size: once; J gene: TRBJ2-5
CDR3 protein: CASSPRPGQVQETQYF; CDR3 DNA: TGTGCCAGCAGCCCCCGACCTGGGCAGGTCCAAGAGACCCAGTACTTC; V gene: TRBV11-1; D gene: NA; clone size: NA; J gene: TRBJ2-5
CDR3 protein: CSAPTSGRGVLFF; CDR3 DNA: TGCAGTGCCCCGACTAGCGGGAGGGGGGTTCTGTTCTTC; V gene: TRBV20-1; D gene: TRBD2; clone size: NA; J gene: TRBJ2-1
CDR3 protein: CASSDLVGALHRPQHF; CDR3 DNA: TGCGCCAGCAGTGACCTTGTAGGGGCACTACATCGGCCCCAGCATTTT; V gene: TRBV10-2; D gene: NA; clone size: NA; J gene: TRBJ1-5
CDR3 protein: CASSLESENTEAFF; CDR3 DNA: TGTGCCAGCAGCTTAGAGTCGGAGAACACTGAAGCTTTCTTT; V gene: TRBV7-6; D gene: NA; clone size: once; J gene: TRBJ1-1
CDR3 protein: CASSIDMDRGYTEAFF; CDR3 DNA: TGTGCCAGTAGTATAGATATGGACAGGGGGTACACTGAAGCTTTCTTT; V gene: TRBV19; D gene: TRBD1; clone size: NA; J gene: TRBJ1-1
CDR3 protein: CASSPRGRLNQPQHF; CDR3 DNA: TGTGCCAGTAGCCCTCGAGGGCGACTCAATCAGCCCCAGCATTTT; V gene: TRBV19; D gene: NA; clone size: NA; J gene: TRBJ1-5
CDR3 protein: CASSSHSHSNQPQHF; CDR3 DNA: TGTGCCAGCAGCTCTCACAGTCATAGCAATCAGCCCCAGCATTTT; V gene: TRBV7-2; D gene: NA; clone size: NA; J gene: TRBJ1-5
CDR3 protein: CASSELDANTEAFF; CDR3 DNA: TGTGCCAGCAGTGAACTCGACGCGAACACTGAAGCTTTCTTT; V gene: TRBV25-1; D gene: NA; clone size: NA; J gene: TRBJ1-1
CDR3 protein: CAWIETDTQYF; CDR3 DNA: TGTGCCTGGATAGAAACAGATACGCAGTATTTT; V gene: TRBV30; D gene: NA; clone size: NA; J gene: TRBJ2-3
CDR3 protein: CSVDNVNEQFF; CDR3 DNA: TGCAGCGTTGATAATGTCAATGAGCAGTTCTTC; V gene: TRBV29-1; D gene: NA; clone size: few; J gene: TRBJ2-1
CDR3 protein: CSVEGGGEETQYF; CDR3 DNA: TGCAGCGTTGAAGGTGGCGGGGAAGAGACCCAGTACTTC; V gene: TRBV29-1; D gene: NA; clone size: NA; J gene: TRBJ2-5
CDR3 protein: CASSPSVNTEAFF; CDR3 DNA: TGTGCCAGTAGTCCCTCCGTGAACACTGAAGCTTTCTTT; V gene: TRBV19; D gene: NA; clone size: NA; J gene: TRBJ1-1
CDR3 protein: CASSAPGANVLTF; CDR3 DNA: TGTGCCAGCAGCGCCCCTGGGGCCAACGTCCTGACTTTC; V gene: TRBV9; D gene: NA; clone size: NA; J gene: TRBJ2-6
CDR3 protein: CASSLEAGGFGASYEQYF; CDR3 DNA: TGTGCCAGCAGCTTAGAAGCCGGTGGGTTTGGGGCGTCTTACGAGCAGTACTTC; V gene: TRBV7-6; D gene: NA; clone size: few; J gene: TRBJ2-7
CDR3 protein: CATQGMSEAFF; CDR3 DNA: TGTGCCACCCAGGGGATGTCTGAAGCTTTCTTT; V gene: TRBV6-5; D gene: NA; clone size: few; J gene: TRBJ1-1
CDR3 protein: CSARDRAGATSAYEQYF; CDR3 DNA: TGCAGTGCTAGAGATAGGGCGGGGGCGACGTCCGCCTACGAGCAGTACTTC; V gene: TRBV20-1; D gene: NA; clone size: NA; J gene: TRBJ2-7
CDR3 protein: CAWSGMSENQPQHF; CDR3 DNA: TGTGCCTGGAGTGGTATGTCAGAAAATCAGCCCCAGCATTTT; V gene: TRBV19; D gene: NA; clone size: NA; J gene: TRBJ1-5
CDR3 protein: CASSQSDGGDTQYF; CDR3 DNA: TGTGCCAGCAGCCAATCGGACGGCGGAGATACGCAGTATTTT; V gene: TRBV14; D gene: NA; clone size: NA; J gene: TRBJ2-3
CDR3 protein: CSARSVSVLSYEQYF; CDR3 DNA: TGCAGTGCTAGGTCGGTTTCGGTCCTATCCTACGAGCAGTACTTC; V gene: TRBV20-1; D gene: NA; clone size: few; J gene: TRBJ2-7
CDR3 protein: CSVKLASNQPQHF; CDR3 DNA: TGCAGCGTTAAACTTGCGAGCAATCAGCCCCAGCATTTT; V gene: TRBV29-1; D gene: NA; clone size: NA; J gene: TRBJ1-5
CDR3 protein: CSATGTSGSYEQYF; CDR3 DNA: TGCAGTGCCACCGGGACTAGCGGGAGCTACGAGCAGTACTTC; V gene: TRBV20-1; D gene: TRBD2; clone size: NA; J gene: TRBJ2-7
CDR3 protein: CASSQVLENEQYF; CDR3 DNA: TGCGCCAGCAGCCAGGTCCTCGAGAACGAGCAGTACTTC; V gene: TRBV4-3; D gene: NA; clone size: many; J gene: TRBJ2-7
CDR3 protein: CASSQGFQSSYNEQFF; CDR3 DNA: TGCGCCAGCAGCCAAGGTTTCCAAAGCTCCTACAATGAGCAGTTCTTC; V gene: TRBV4-1; D gene: NA; clone size: many; J gene: TRBJ2-1
CDR3 protein: CAIGAGGYNEQFF; CDR3 DNA: TGTGCCATCGGGGCGGGGGGCTACAATGAGCAGTTCTTC; V gene: TRBV10-3; D gene: TRBD2; clone size: few; J gene: TRBJ2-1
CDR3 protein: CASSMGQLYGYTF; CDR3 DNA: TGTGCCAGTAGTATGGGACAGTTATATGGCTACACCTTC; V gene: TRBV19; D gene: TRBD1; clone size: NA; J gene: TRBJ1-2
CDR3 protein: CASRILGPFGGYTF; CDR3 DNA: TGTGCCAGCAGGATACTCGGCCCTTTCGGTGGCTACACCTTC; V gene: TRBV2; D gene: NA; clone size: few; J gene: TRBJ1-2
CDR3 protein: CASSSGTSRIEQFF; CDR3 DNA: TGTGCCAGCAGTAGCGGGACCTCTCGTATTGAGCAGTTCTTC; V gene: TRBV2; D gene: TRBD2; clone size: NA; J gene: TRBJ2-1
CDR3 protein: CASRIQGALEKLFF; CDR3 DNA: TGTGCCAGCAGGATACAGGGGGCTCTAGAAAAACTGTTTTTT; V gene: TRBV12-3/TRBV12-4; D gene: TRBD1; clone size: once; J gene: TRBJ1-4
CDR3 protein: CASSLQGTREQYF; CDR3 DNA: TGTGCCAGCAGCTTACAGGGGACTCGCGAGCAGTACTTC; V gene: TRBV4-2; D gene: NA; clone size: once; J gene: TRBJ2-7
CDR3 protein: CASNKRAIGQGDKGAFF; CDR3 DNA: TGTGCCAGCAACAAACGAGCAATTGGGCAGGGGGATAAAGGAGCTTTCTTT; V gene: TRBV7-2; D gene: TRBD1; clone size: NA; J gene: TRBJ1-1
CDR3 protein: CAISLGTSGGDEQFF; CDR3 DNA: TGTGCCATCAGCCTTGGGACTAGCGGGGGGGATGAGCAGTTCTTC; V gene: TRBV10-3; D gene: TRBD2; clone size: NA; J gene: TRBJ2-1
CDR3 protein: CASSYGRGGSYEQYF; CDR3 DNA: TGTGCCAGCAGTTACGGGAGGGGTGGCTCCTACGAGCAGTACTTC; V gene: TRBV6-6; D gene: TRBD2; clone size: NA; J gene: TRBJ2-7
CDR3 protein: CASSSNLGTYSGNTIYF; CDR3 DNA: TGTGCCAGCAGTTCCAATCTCGGGACATACTCTGGAAACACCATATATTTT; V gene: TRBV12-3/TRBV12-4; D gene: NA; clone size: few; J gene: TRBJ1-3
CDR3 protein: CASSRPYRGHGSYEQYF; CDR3 DNA: TGCGCCAGCAGCCGGCCTTACAGGGGGCACGGGTCCTACGAGCAGTACTTC; V gene: TRBV4-1; D gene: TRBD1; clone size: NA; J gene: TRBJ2-7
CDR3 protein: CASSSSVHILGRINEKLFF; CDR3 DNA: TGTGCCAGCAGCTCCAGCGTTCATATCCTGGGGCGAATTAATGAAAAACTGTTTTTT; V gene: TRBV7-4; D gene: NA; clone size: NA; J gene: TRBJ1-4
CDR3 protein: CASSGLTGGNTEAFF; CDR3 DNA: TGTGCCAGCAGTGGCCTGACAGGCGGGAACACTGAAGCTTTCTTT; V gene: TRBV7-2; D gene: NA; clone size: NA; J gene: TRBJ1-1
CDR3 protein: CASRTSGVNTGELFF; CDR3 DNA: TGCGCCAGCAGGACTAGCGGGGTGAACACCGGGGAGCTGTTTTTT; V gene: TRBV5-1; D gene: TRBD2; clone size: NA; J gene: TRBJ2-2
CDR3 protein: CASSREGAREQYF; CDR3 DNA: TGCGCCAGCAGTAGGGAGGGGGCGAGGGAGCAGTACTTC; V gene: TRBV10-1; D gene: NA; clone size: many; J gene: TRBJ2-7
CDR3 protein: CASSQVLAGFTDTQYF; CDR3 DNA: TGCGCCAGCAGCCAAGTTCTAGCGGGTTTCACAGATACGCAGTATTTT; V gene: TRBV4-1; D gene: TRBD2; clone size: NA; J gene: TRBJ2-3
CDR3 protein: CATSDLGTWVGTGELFF; CDR3 DNA: TGTGCCACCAGTGATTTGGGGACATGGGTGGGCACCGGGGAGCTGTTTTTT; V gene: TRBV24-1; D gene: NA; clone size: NA; J gene: TRBJ2-2
CDR3 protein: CATSDLKGTEETQYF; CDR3 DNA: TGTGCCACCAGTGATTTGAAGGGAACCGAAGAGACCCAGTACTTC; V gene: TRBV24-1; D gene: NA; clone size: NA; J gene: TRBJ2-5
CDR3 protein: CSARDLGSYGYTF; CDR3 DNA: TGCAGTGCTAGAGATCTCGGGTCTTATGGCTACACCTTC; V gene: TRBV20-1; D gene: NA; clone size: NA; J gene: TRBJ1-2
CDR3 protein: CASSFVAGTSTDTQYF; CDR3 DNA: TGTGCCAGCAGCTTCGTAGCGGGGACTAGCACAGATACGCAGTATTTT; V gene: TRBV7-2; D gene: TRBD2; clone size: NA; J gene: TRBJ2-3
CDR3 protein: CSVGGASSYEQYF; CDR3 DNA: TGCAGTGTCGGGGGGGCCTCTTCCTACGAGCAGTACTTC; V gene: TRBV20-1; D gene: TRBD2; clone size: few; J gene: TRBJ2-7